Shown below are 20 T cell receptor beta chains from a single sample sequenced in a study of shared clonotypes between healthy human individuals. Clones were read by immunoSEQ multiplex PCR, and TCRdb kept only the in-frame ones, dropping some. Of some 2.3 million clones listed, approximately 95% are singletons. Specimen: naive CD4+ T cells from PBMCs. Subset denoted: CD45RA+ positively selected. All receptors come from a man aged 18 to 30 in good health. Some clones in this sample may be carry-over from other donors' samples.

This clone turned up a few times. At the DNA level, this CDR3 is encoded by other sequences in the same sample as well. The chain employs TRBV2 and TRBJ1-1; D not certain. CDR1 is SNHLY and CDR2 is FYNNEI in the germline V gene. V was clipped by 3 bases and J by 0 bases, with 11 bases between them. The CDR3 totals 15 residues. The CDR3 loop reads CASSEYGQMNTEAFF. CDR3 DNA sequence: TGTGCCAGCAGTGAGTATGGGCAGATGAACACTGAAGCTTTCTTT.

The chain combines TRBV6-5 with TRBJ2-7; 11 positions agree with TRBD1. Germline lookup yields CDR1 MNHEY and CDR2 SVGAGI. V was pared by 10 bases and J by 3 bases, with 8 bases of the junction left unmatched. The CDR3 loop spans 14 amino acids. CDR3 DNA: TGTGCCACCATTAGGGGACAGGGGGTCTACGAGCAGTACTTC. Translation: CATIRGQGVYEQYF.

V gene TRBV11-2 combines with J gene TRBJ2-3; the D gene could be TRBD1 or TRBD2 (5 bases each). The germline V gene encodes CDR1 SGHAT and CDR2 FQNNGV. The CDR3 totals 14 residues. With 6 bases removed from V and 6 bases from J, the gap between germline ends came to 16 bases. The CDR3 sequence: CASRTGTSRDTQYF. The CDR3 DNA is TGTGCCAGCAGAACCGGGACCTCGAGGGATACGCAGTATTTT.

The chain joins TRBV18 to TRBJ1-1; maybe TRBD1 (5 bases). Looked up from germline, CDR1 is KGHSH and CDR2 is LQKENI. V was clipped by 1 base and J by 0 bases, with 12 bases between them. The CDR3 is 16 amino acids. CDR3 nucleotides: TGTGCCAGCTCACCACATGTGGGGGGGTTGAACACTGAAGCTTTCTTT. Protein product: CASSPHVGGLNTEAFF.

This rearrangement joins TRBV5-6 to TRBJ1-3, with D perhaps matching TRBD1 (6 bases). Between the trimmed V and J ends, which lost 4 bases and 3 bases, there was a span of 17 bases. The CDR3 length is 16 residues. Looked up from germline, CDR1 is SGHDT and CDR2 is YYEEEE. This chain's CDR3 is CASSEFLQGDGNTIYF. CDR3 in DNA: TGTGCCAGCAGCGAATTCTTACAGGGAGATGGAAACACCATATATTTT.

The V call is TRBV28, the J call TRBJ1-5; D possibly corresponds to TRBD1 (6 bases). Trimming removed 6 bases from V and 6 bases from J, with 27 bases in between. Germline V gives CDR1 MDHEN, CDR2 SYDVKM. The CDR3 has 18 amino acids. CDR3 protein: CASSPNRAALGSRQPQHF. The CDR3 DNA reads as TGTGCCAGCAGCCCCAACAGGGCCGCTCTTGGGTCGCGTCAGCCCCAGCATTTT. Variable domain in full (rest from reference TRBV28 and TRBJ1-5): DVKVTQSSRYLVKRTGEKVFLECVQDMDHENMFWYRQDPGLGLRLIYFSYDVKMKEKGDIPEGYSVSREKKERFSLILESASTNQTSMYLCASSPNRAALGSRQPQHFGDGTRLSIL.

This clone has only one observation. The chain couples TRBV10-3 to TRBJ1-6, with 7 bases fitting TRBD1. V was clipped by 10 bases and J by 4 bases; unmatched bases: 4. The CDR3 has 13 amino acids. The V gene's germline CDR1 is ENHRY and CDR2 SYGVKD. Here the CDR3 DNA reads TGTGCCACCACGGGACAGTATAATTCACCCCTCCACTTT. Its translation is CATTGQYNSPLHF.

The gene calls are TRBV14 and TRBJ1-1; TRBD1 is a possible D gene (6 bases). This CDR3 comprises 15 residues. The germline V and J ends were trimmed by 1 base and 5 bases, with 14 bases remaining between them. CDR1 and CDR2 from the germline V gene are SGHDN and FVKESK. The CDR3 region has the DNA TGTGCCAGCAGCCAAGGGCCGGGGAGGGGGACTGAAGCTTTCTTT. This encodes CASSQGPGRGTEAFF.

Worth noting for this clone: The sample contains more than one DNA sequence encoding this CDR3. V and J are TRBV9 and TRBJ1-1; D unresolved. Germline values: CDR1 SGDLS, CDR2 YYNGEE. Trimming stripped 0 bases from V and 1 base from J, with 7 bases between. The CDR3 extends over 14 amino acids. In DNA, the CDR3 is TGTGCCAGCAGCGTAGGGGGTCGGAACACTGAAGCTTTCTTT. Translated: CASSVGGRNTEAFF.

The chain is built from TRBV10-2 and TRBJ2-4; D uncertain. Trimming cost V 0 bases and J 3 bases, with 9 bases left between them. The CDR3 sequence is 15 residues long. Germline values: CDR1 WSHSY, CDR2 SAAADI. The DNA for the CDR3 is TGCGCCAGCAGTGAGTCCGAATTGGGCAAAAACATTCAGTACTTC. This translates into CASSESELGKNIQYF.

Concerning this clone itself: This same CDR3 is encoded by further DNA sequences in the sample. J is TRBJ2-2 and V is TRBV5-1; D is unclear. V dropped 5 bases and J dropped 4 bases, with 9 bases sitting between them. This CDR3 contains 13 residues. CDR1 and CDR2 (germline): SGHRS, YFSETQ. CDR3 in amino acids: CASRTQGTGELFF. For the CDR3, the DNA is TGCGCCAGCAGGACCCAAGGCACCGGGGAGCTGTTTTTT. Full variable domain (missing parts from reference TRBV5-1 and TRBJ2-2): KAGVTQTPRYLIKTRGQQVTLSCSPISGHRSVSWYQQTPGQGLQFLFEYFSETQRNKGNFPGRFSGRQFSNSRSEMNVSTLELGDSALYLCASRTQGTGELFFGEGSRLTVL.

The chain recombines TRBV28 with TRBJ2-6; TRBD1 is a possible D gene (6 bases). Trimming removed 6 bases from V and 0 bases from J, with 9 bases in between. The germline gives CDR1 MDHEN, CDR2 SYDVKM. The CDR3 is 15 residues long. CDR3 region: CASREQGSGANVLTF. The CDR3 DNA reads TGTGCCAGCAGGGAACAGGGCTCTGGGGCCAACGTCCTGACTTTC.

V gene TRBV5-6 combines with J gene TRBJ1-3; D perhaps matches TRBD1 (5 bases). The germline V gene encodes CDR1 SGHDT and CDR2 YYEEEE. V lost 2 bases to trimming and J lost 2 bases, with 11 bases between them. This CDR3 region has 15 residues. CDR3 bases: TGTGCCAGCAGCTTTACACCGGGGGCTGGAAACACCATATATTTT. Translated: CASSFTPGAGNTIYF.

The chain's CDR3 is CASSQTGNYNEQFF. CDR3 DNA sequence: TGTGCCAGCAGCCAAACAGGGAACTACAATGAGCAGTTCTTC. The V call is TRBV7-7, the J call TRBJ2-1; D might be TRBD1 (6 bases). This CDR3 comprises 14 residues. The V gene's germline CDR1 is SSHAT and CDR2 FNYEAQ (reference sequence). V was cut by 5 bases and J by 3 bases, with 11 bases left in between.

The chain is built from TRBV28 and TRBJ1-2; 10 nucleotides line up with TRBD1. Germline values: CDR1 MDHEN, CDR2 SYDVKM. The CDR3 consists of 13 residues. J lost 8 bases, V lost 6 bases, and 6 bases had no gene match. The CDR3 reads CASSVTGGRGYTF. DNA for the CDR3: TGTGCCAGCAGCGTGACAGGGGGCAGGGGCTACACCTTC.

The rearrangement uses TRBV18 and TRBJ2-7; tentative D call: TRBD1 (6 bases). Germline values: CDR1 KGHSH, CDR2 LQKENI. The CDR3 has 15 residues. The V and J ends lost 3 bases and 0 bases respectively, with 12 bases between them. This CDR3 is CASSPITGNSYEQYF. The CDR3 nucleotides are TGTGCCAGCTCACCCATCACAGGGAACTCCTACGAGCAGTACTTC.

The chain carries TRBV18 and TRBJ2-5, with D perhaps matching TRBD1 or TRBD2 (6 bases each). Per germline, CDR1 KGHSH and CDR2 LQKENI. This CDR3 has 14 residues. Trimming removed 3 bases at V and 8 bases at J, with 16 bases between. The CDR3 is CASSPGGGSRTQYF. Written as DNA, the CDR3 is TGTGCCAGCTCACCCGGGGGCGGAAGTCGAACCCAGTACTTC.

The J gene is TRBJ1-2, the V gene TRBV28; 8 bases map to TRBD1. The germline CDR1 and CDR2 sequences are MDHEN and SYDVKM. The V and J ends lost 6 bases and 8 bases, in that order; junction bases with no gene match: 11. This CDR3 has 14 amino acids. CDR3 region: CASRGSGQGFGYTF. The CDR3 bases are TGTGCCAGCAGGGGGTCAGGACAGGGTTTCGGCTACACCTTC.

The chain uses TRBV7-3 and TRBJ2-2, with D unresolved. The V gene's germline CDR1 is SGHTA and CDR2 FQGTGA. The CDR3 sequence is 14 residues long. V lost 2 bases, J lost 3 bases, and 7 bases lay in between. CDR3 region: CASSLGQYTGELFF. The CDR3, as DNA: TGTGCCAGCAGCTTAGGGCAGTACACCGGGGAGCTGTTTTTT.

This chain uses TRBV5-4 with TRBJ2-5; TRBD2 is a possible D gene (6 bases). The germline V gene has CDR1 SGHNT and CDR2 YYREEE (reference sequence). There are 15 residues in the CDR3. V was cut by 2 bases and J by 5 bases, with 16 bases left in between. The CDR3 loop is CASSFSYGSGETQYF. The CDR3 DNA reads TGTGCCAGCAGCTTCTCCTACGGGAGTGGCGAGACCCAGTACTTC.